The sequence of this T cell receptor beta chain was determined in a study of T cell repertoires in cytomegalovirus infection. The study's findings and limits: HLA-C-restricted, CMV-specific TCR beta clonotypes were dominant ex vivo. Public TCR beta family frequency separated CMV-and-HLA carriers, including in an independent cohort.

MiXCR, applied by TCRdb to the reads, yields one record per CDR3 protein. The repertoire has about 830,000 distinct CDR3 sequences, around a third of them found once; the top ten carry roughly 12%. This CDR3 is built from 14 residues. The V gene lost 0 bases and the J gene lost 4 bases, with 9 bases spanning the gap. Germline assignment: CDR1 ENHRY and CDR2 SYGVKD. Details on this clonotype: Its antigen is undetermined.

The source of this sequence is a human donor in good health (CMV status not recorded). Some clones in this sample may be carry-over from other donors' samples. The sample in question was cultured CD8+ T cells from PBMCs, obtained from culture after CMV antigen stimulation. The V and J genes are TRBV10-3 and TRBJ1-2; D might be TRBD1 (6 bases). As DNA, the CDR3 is TGTGCCATCAGTGAGTCCGGACAGCTCTATGGCTACACCTTC. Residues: CAISESGQLYGYTF.